One sample yielded the 2 T cell receptor beta chains listed below, sequenced in a study of radiation and T cells in renal cell carcinoma. Time point indicated: blood 4 weeks post-SBRT, at nephrectomy. Treatment of the sample: 15 Gy SBRT to primary tumor, nephrectomy 4 weeks later. TCRdb keeps only in-frame clones here, not all; method: immunoSEQ multiplex PCR. Of some 150,000 clones in the sample, approximately 86% were seen once. Sequenced material: blood, taken from a patient whose treatment included radiotherapy and nephrectomy. Every receptor here comes from a woman aged 45-65 years with renal cell carcinoma.

The V gene is TRBV5-4, the J gene TRBJ2-7; maybe TRBD2 (6 bases). The CDR3 runs to 16 residues. Germline V gene sequence: CDR1 SGHNT, CDR2 YYREEE (reference sequence). Trimming pared 4 bases from V and 0 bases from J, leaving 17 bases between. For the CDR3, the DNA is TGTGCCAGCAGCCACGACTTTGCGGGGAGCTCCTACGAGCAGTACTTC. Translated, it gives CASSHDFAGSSYEQYF.

The chain uses TRBV19 and TRBJ2-4, with a tentative D call TRBD1 (6 bases). The V gene lost 5 bases and the J gene lost 9 bases, with 23 bases spanning the gap. CDR3 length: 16 residues. CDR1 LNHDA and CDR2 SQIVND come from the germline V gene (reference sequence). CDR3 DNA: TGTGCCAGTAGTCCAAGGTTTGGGGGCGCTGGATCCATTCAGTACTTC. Its protein is CASSPRFGGAGSIQYF.